The 25 T cell receptor beta chains in this list originate from one sample, sequenced in a study of OX40 agonist ivuxolimab in advanced cancers. Profiling relied on immunoSEQ multiplex PCR, and the TCRdb table lists in-frame clones only, not all of them. The sample contains about 46,000 clones, about four fifths of which appear only once. This specimen was CD4+ or CD8+ T cells sorted from blood, taken in a trial of the OX40 agonist ivuxolimab. These receptors came from an adult with an advanced solid tumor such as melanoma, head and neck, liver or kidney cancer.

The chain uses TRBV6-1 and TRBJ2-2; TRBD2 aligns across 12 bases. The CDR3 runs to 17 residues. With 1 base clipped from V and 7 bases from J, the junction kept 7 bases outside the gene matches. Germline V gene lookup returns CDR1 MNHNS and CDR2 SASEGT. CDR3 sequence: CASSEELAGGAGGELFF. DNA of the CDR3: TGTGCCAGCAGTGAAGAGCTAGCGGGGGGGGCAGGCGGGGAGCTGTTTTTT.

This rearrangement joins TRBV7-2 to TRBJ1-6; TRBD1 matches 9 bases. The CDR3 has 15 amino acids. Looked up from germline, CDR1 is SGHTA and CDR2 is FQGNSA. The V gene end was trimmed by 3 bases and the J gene end by 6 bases; junction bases not matched to a gene: 3. CDR3 in DNA: TGTGCCAGCAGCTTCGGGGGACAGGGTAATTCACCCCTCCACTTT. Its translation: CASSFGGQGNSPLHF.

This rearrangement joins TRBV19 to TRBJ2-1; weak D call: TRBD1 (5 bases). Between the trimmed V and J ends, which lost 2 bases and 10 bases, there was a span of 6 bases. The germline V gene encodes CDR1 LNHDA and CDR2 SQIVND (reference sequence). The CDR3 runs 11 residues. The CDR3 here is CASSIRQEQFF. CDR3 DNA sequence: TGTGCCAGTAGTATAAGACAGGAGCAGTTCTTC.

The chain links TRBV5-1 to TRBJ1-3; unclear D gene. The CDR3 has 15 residues. Germline values: CDR1 SGHRS, CDR2 YFSETQ. Deletions cut 4 bases from V and 0 bases from J, with 11 bases between. The CDR3 DNA reads TGCGCCAGCAGCGAGACGGGGTACTCTGGAAACACCATATATTTT. Translation gives CASSETGYSGNTIYF.

This clone was seen a few times. As DNA, the CDR3 is TGTGCCAGCAGCTTAGTTCAGGGGAGCAATGAGCAGTTCTTC. Protein sequence: CASSLVQGSNEQFF. The chain combines TRBV7-2 with TRBJ2-1; D is perhaps TRBD1 (6 bases). Germline V gives CDR1 SGHTA, CDR2 FQGNSA. Trimming removed 1 base at V and 6 bases at J, with 10 bases between. CDR3 length equals 14 residues.

The CDR3 reads CASSFSLQGGGSGNTIYF. CDR3 in DNA: TGTGCCAGCAGCTTTAGTTTACAGGGAGGTGGTTCGGGAAACACCATATATTTT. The gene calls are TRBV7-8 and TRBJ1-3, with D perhaps TRBD1 (6 bases). Germline CDR1 is SGHVS and CDR2 is FQNEAQ. The length of the CDR3 is 18 residues. The V end lost 3 bases, the J end lost 4 bases, and 22 bases lay between the germline ends.

Here the CDR3 reads CASSPGTQNTEAFF. In DNA form, the CDR3 reads TGTGCCAGCTCACCGGGGACTCAGAACACTGAAGCTTTCTTT. The chain recombines TRBV18 with TRBJ1-1; the D gene is possibly TRBD1 (5 bases). V lost 3 bases to trimming and J lost 1 base, with 9 bases between them. The CDR3 spans 14 residues. Germline-derived CDR1 and CDR2 are KGHSH and LQKENI.

The chain couples TRBV5-1 to TRBJ1-2, with 7 bases lining up with TRBD1. From germline, CDR1 is SGHRS and CDR2 YFSETQ. Trimming took 7 bases from V and 4 from J; bases not matched to a gene: 10. This CDR3 comprises 14 residues. The CDR3 sequence: CASLQTAGGYGYTF. The CDR3 DNA sequence: TGCGCCAGCCTCCAGACGGCAGGGGGCTATGGCTACACCTTC.

The rearrangement joins TRBV5-1 to TRBJ1-1, with a weak D call TRBD1 (6 bases). The V gene's germline CDR1 is SGHRS and CDR2 YFSETQ. V lost 0 bases, J lost 0 bases, and 15 bases lay in between. The CDR3 has 17 residues. The CDR3 sequence is CASSLGGGVRMNTEAFF. Here the CDR3 DNA reads TGCGCCAGCAGCTTGGGCGGGGGCGTCAGGATGAACACTGAAGCTTTCTTT.

This clone is a singleton in its sample. The V gene is TRBV6-1, the J gene TRBJ2-6, with D perhaps TRBD2 (5 bases). This CDR3 spans 16 amino acids. Trimming shortened V by 2 bases and J by 6 bases, and 14 bases separated the two germline ends. Germline-derived CDR1 and CDR2 are MNHNS and SASEGT. DNA of the CDR3: TGTGCCAGCAGTGAAAGGAGGCAAACCCCGGCCAACGTCCTGACTTTC. It specifies CASSERRQTPANVLTF.

V usage is TRBV5-6 and J usage is TRBJ2-7; 8 bases fit TRBD1. CDR1 and CDR2 from the germline V gene are SGHDT and YYEEEE. V lost 2 bases to trimming and J lost 5 bases; unmatched junction nucleotides: 6. The length of the CDR3 is 14 residues. The CDR3 loop reads CASSFTGGTDEQYF. CDR3 coding DNA: TGTGCCAGCAGCTTTACAGGGGGTACAGACGAGCAGTACTTC.

J is TRBJ2-3 and V is TRBV7-2; D is possibly TRBD2 (5 bases). The germline V gene has CDR1 SGHTA and CDR2 FQGNSA. The CDR3 has 18 residues. Between the trimmed V and J ends, which lost 0 bases and 0 bases, there was a span of 16 bases. CDR3 residues: CASSLAQLRRTSTDTQYF. CDR3 nucleotide sequence: TGTGCCAGCAGCTTAGCCCAATTGAGGCGGACTAGCACAGATACGCAGTATTTT.

Relative to its sample, this clone is medium-sized. The chain links TRBV25-1 to TRBJ1-2, with TRBD1 identical over 11 bases. The CDR3 is 14 amino acids. The germline V gene has CDR1 MGHDK and CDR2 SYGVNS. J was trimmed by 4 bases and V by 8 bases; bases with no gene match: 6. The DNA for the CDR3 is TGTGCCAGCCAAAGGACAGGGGGCCGCTATGGCTACACCTTC. It specifies CASQRTGGRYGYTF.

In this sample, this clone turned up once. The chain carries TRBV5-4 and TRBJ1-4; D unclear. CDR1 is SGHNT, CDR2 YYREEE, per germline (reference sequence). This CDR3 contains 15 residues. Trimming pared 0 bases from V and 0 bases from J, leaving 6 bases between. The CDR3 bases are TGTGCCAGCAGCTTGGAAGCGACAACTAATGAAAAACTGTTTTTT. Its translation: CASSLEATTNEKLFF.

The V gene is TRBV6-6, the J gene TRBJ2-2; 7 bases match TRBD1. This CDR3 is built from 12 residues. The junction had 5 bases not matched to a gene; V was cut back by 10 bases and J by 6 bases. Germline V CDR1 and CDR2: MNHNY, SVGAGI (reference sequence). The CDR3 spells CAIGQAAGELFF. Written as DNA, the CDR3 is TGTGCCATTGGACAGGCCGCCGGGGAGCTGTTTTTT.

V and J are TRBV5-5 and TRBJ2-5, with D possibly matching TRBD1 (6 bases). CDR1 is SGHKS and CDR2 is YYEKEE in the germline V gene (reference sequence). This CDR3 contains 18 residues. The germline V and J ends were trimmed by 4 bases and 12 bases, with 34 bases remaining between them. The CDR3 loop reads CASSRREFRGGTGRPEYF. The DNA of the CDR3 is TGTGCCAGCAGCCGCCGAGAATTCAGGGGCGGAACTGGGAGACCCGAGTACTTC.

The chain combines TRBV18 with TRBJ2-1; D possibly corresponds to TRBD1 (5 bases). This CDR3 contains 13 residues. Trimming took off 3 bases at V and 6 bases at J, with 9 bases between the two ends. Per the germline V gene, CDR1 is KGHSH and CDR2 is LQKENI. The CDR3 DNA reads as TGTGCCAGCTCACCGGAGACAGTCAATGAGCAGTTCTTC. Translation gives CASSPETVNEQFF.

The genes are TRBV2 and TRBJ2-7; D not resolved. CDR1 and CDR2 from the germline V gene are SNHLY and FYNNEI. Deletions cut 2 bases from V and 3 bases from J, with 8 bases between. The CDR3 sequence is 13 residues long. The CDR3 reads CASSEQVGYEQYF. CDR3 bases: TGTGCCAGCAGTGAACAGGTCGGCTACGAGCAGTACTTC.

V is TRBV19 and J is TRBJ2-6, with D perhaps matching TRBD2 (6 bases). Looked up from germline, CDR1 is LNHDA and CDR2 is SQIVND (reference sequence). The CDR3 loop spans 16 amino acids. The V and J ends lost 7 bases and 0 bases respectively, with 13 bases between them. This CDR3 reads CASIGGVSSGANVLTF. The CDR3 bases are TGTGCCAGTATCGGAGGGGTGAGCTCTGGGGCCAACGTCCTGACTTTC. Variable domain in full (rest from reference TRBV19 and TRBJ2-6): DGGITQSPKYLFRKEGQNVTLSCEQNLNHDAMYWYRQDPGQGLRLIYYSQIVNDFQKGDIAEGYSVSREKKESFPLTVTSAQKNPTAFYLCASIGGVSSGANVLTFGAGSRLTVL.

About this clone itself: At one boundary the junction diverges from the germline segment, which might be a read error. The chain combines TRBV6-6 with TRBJ1-2; possible D gene TRBD1, 5 bases. The germline V gene has CDR1 MNHNY and CDR2 SVGAGI (reference sequence). The CDR3 loop spans 13 amino acids. The CDR3 DNA sequence: TGTGCCAGCAGTTACTCGAAACAGGATGGCTGCACCTTC. This translates into CASSYSKQDGCTF.

The V and J genes are TRBV2 and TRBJ2-3; D not certain. Trimming pared 7 bases from V and 0 bases from J, leaving 8 bases between. The length of the CDR3 is 13 residues. Germline CDR1 reads SNHLY; CDR2 reads FYNNEI. The CDR3 DNA sequence: TGTGCCAGCAACGGTTTCAGCACAGATACGCAGTATTTT. Residues: CASNGFSTDTQYF.

This chain connects TRBV30 to TRBJ2-7; D unresolved. V lost 2 bases and J lost 4, with 12 bases in between. The CDR3 runs 13 residues. CDR1 and CDR2 (germline): GTSNPN, SVGIG (reference sequence). The CDR3 DNA is TGTGCCTGGAGTTTTTCCGGATTATACGAGCAGTACTTC. This encodes CAWSFSGLYEQYF.

This sequence joins TRBV7-8 and TRBJ2-7; TRBD2 agrees at 13 bases. Trimming took 7 bases from V and 3 from J; bases not matched to a gene: 6. CDR3 length: 15 residues. Looked up from germline, CDR1 is SGHVS and CDR2 is FQNEAQ. CDR3 loop: CASNLGLAGIYEQYF. CDR3 sequence (DNA): TGTGCCAGCAACTTGGGACTAGCGGGGATCTACGAGCAGTACTTC. The whole variable domain, filled in from reference TRBV7-8 and TRBJ2-7, reads GAGVSQSPRYKVAKRGQDVALRCDPISGHVSLFWYQQALGQGPEFLTYFQNEAQLDKSGLPSDRFFAERPEGSVSTLKIQRTQQEDSAVYLCASNLGLAGIYEQYFGPGTRLTVT.

The chain carries TRBV4-1 and TRBJ2-1, with 10 bases aligning to TRBD2. CDR1 is MGHRA, CDR2 YSYEKL, per germline. J was trimmed by 2 bases and V by 4 bases; bases with no gene match: 5. The CDR3 spans 16 residues. The CDR3 bases are TGCGCCAGCAGCCCTCTTCTAGCGGGGGCCTACAATGAGCAGTTCTTC. This encodes CASSPLLAGAYNEQFF.

The chain joins TRBV10-3 to TRBJ1-4, with D tentatively TRBD1 (5 bases). Trimming took 6 bases from V and 6 from J, leaving 8 bases between them. Germline CDR1 ENHRY, CDR2 SYGVKD. The CDR3 extends over 12 amino acids. The DNA of the CDR3 is TGTGCCATCAGGGGGGGAGATGAAAAACTGTTTTTT. It translates to CAIRGGDEKLFF.